This T cell receptor beta chain was documented in a study of beta chain features in type 1 diabetes. J gave up 0 bases and V 3 bases, and 2 bases lay outside the gene matches. Per germline, CDR1 SGHNT and CDR2 YYREEE (reference sequence). The CDR3 sequence is 14 residues long. Each donor gave one heparinised blood draw averaging around 0.12 L. Naive, central memory, regulatory and stem cell-like memory cells within the CD4+ compartment were sorted using CD45RO/CCR7/CD25/CD127/CD95/CD27. Study-level results: Diminished insertions and augmented deletions at VDJ junctions characterized type 1 diabetes patients. For Type 1 diabetes patients, all four CD4+ subsets carried TCRB CDR3s that were moderately but significantly shorter. Cells with high TCR expression could be over-represented when cDNA is sequenced.

About this clone: What it recognizes is unknown.

The whole isolated RNA underwent reverse transcription, so sequencing captured expressed TCRB transcripts. Sequencing was performed with immunoSEQ multiplex PCR; in TCRdb, only in-frame clones are kept and a portion is missing. The table lists over 40,000 clones, 65% to 70% of them singletons. J is TRBJ2-7 and V is TRBV5-4; 8 bases line up with TRBD2. The material sequenced was Tregs from blood. The TCR was taken from a woman aged 18-29 years with type 1 diabetes. The CDR3 spells CASSSGGGSYEQYF. The CDR3 coding sequence is TGTGCCAGCAGCTCCGGGGGGGGCTCCTACGAGCAGTACTTC.